This TCR beta chain was sequenced in a study of blood T cell repertoires in COVID-19 (dated by TCRdb to 2018 to 2020). Some background on the complete study: Collaborator samples came from the United States, Italy and Spain and covered acute and convalescent phases of COVID-19. A de-identified subject ID, COVID-19 status, age in years and sex were almost always included in the sample metadata. Where available, HLA class I and class II types were obtained from metadata supplied by the sample provider rather than from assay-based typing. The prospective study material was composed of cDNA or gDNA derived from T cells, B-cell-depleted T cells, or PBMCs. The repertoires were made available in a free public database intended to serve as a resource for research on the immune response to SARS-CoV-2. Subjects who had been exposed to COVID-19, were actively infected with it, or had recovered from it provided the deeply sampled blood TCRbeta repertoires that made up the dataset. The samples were drawn from two sources: the first 160 participants of the ongoing ImmuneRACE study, and 1,200 or so subjects contributed by 6 global collaborators.

Turning to this clone: Its recognized antigen is unknown. No base-level quality is on record; no much larger clone is a single base apart.

For CDR1 and CDR2, the germline V gene (reference sequence) lists SGHNT and YYREEE. The CDR3 measures 14 amino acids from cysteine to phenylalanine. The CDR3 DNA has 42 bases and is translated from base 1. Trimming leaves V shorter by 5 bases and J shorter by 3 bases, with the junction holding 4 bases beyond the gene matches. In the prospective study, participants were 18 to 89 years old, resided in 25 or so geographic areas of the United States, and were enrolled through a virtual design. In the prospective study, participants were assigned to cohorts based on the clinical history participants reported in a screening survey and a study questionnaire. In the prospective study, whole blood, serum and a nasopharyngeal or oropharyngeal swab were collected from each participant by mobile phlebotomists. Over a roughly 2-month period, participants in the prospective study had the option of providing additional blood draws and questionnaires. Blood samples from the prospective study were shipped frozen or at room temperature prior to DNA extraction.

The immunoSEQ Assay, a bias-controlled multiplex PCR, was used to amplify TCRbeta CDR3 regions from genomic DNA. Regarding the original processing steps: Nucleated cell counts per sample were estimated from amplification of reference gene primers within the assay. To quantify the absolute abundance of each unique TCRbeta CDR3 rearrangement, sequence reads were collapsed and filtered. For each sample, productive Simpson clonality was calculated as the square root of Simpson's diversity index across productive rearrangements. What TCRdb holds here is the immuneACCESS table cut down to in-frame rearrangements. Part of the clones is not present; checked against another copy, under half of the missing clones reflect an unresolved V gene, and the others are unexplained. Clone size and the V and J calls come from that table; the DNA yielded D and trimming. For this sample there are roughly 200,000 clones; 86% appear just once. The ten largest clones represent about 5.6% of the sample.

General findings and caveats noted by the study authors: How much clinical and demographic metadata was included differed by source and by participant, and the metadata was provided uncurated.

Recombination linked TRBV5-4 to TRBJ2-5; 10 junctional bases match TRBD1. The sequenced sample was PBMCs or T cells enriched from blood (not recorded which). The TCR sequence derives from a middle-aged man with acute COVID-19. The CDR3 loop reads CASRIGQGEETQYF. In nucleotides, the sequence is TGTGCCAGCAGGATAGGACAGGGGGAAGAGACCCAGTACTTC. Joined to the reference TRBV5-4 and TRBJ2-5 proteins, this CDR3 gives the full variable domain: ETGVTQSPTHLIKTRGQQVTLRCSSQSGHNTVSWYQQALGQGPQFIFQYYREEENGRGNFPPRFSGLQFPNYSSELNVNALELDDSALYLCASRIGQGEETQYFGPGTRLLVL.